This entry describes one T cell receptor beta chain. The length of the CDR3 is 15 residues. CDR1 is SGHNT, CDR2 YYREEE, per germline (reference sequence). V lost 4 bases and J 0 bases, leaving 13 bases between the germline ends. Treatment given: 15 to 20 received Ad26.COV2.S at low or high dose, single or two shots; about 5 received placebo; per-sample allocation not given. Repertoires come from day 63 after the first vaccine or placebo injection. Clones were sequenced by immunoSEQ multiplex PCR, and TCRdb holds only the in-frame ones, with some missing. The table shows about 480,000 clones, with roughly nine tenths occurring only once. The sample comes from a study of Ad26.COV2.S vaccination and SARS-CoV-2 variants.

The sample in question was peripheral blood, obtained in a trial of Ad26.COV2.S vaccine versus placebo. V and J are TRBV5-4 and TRBJ2-5; D possibly corresponds to TRBD2 (5 bases). This clonotype was sampled from a person between 18 and 65 years old who received the Ad26.COV2.S COVID-19 vaccine or a placebo. The CDR3 reads CASSPPNGDQETQYF. As DNA, the CDR3 is TGTGCCAGCAGCCCACCAAACGGGGACCAAGAGACCCAGTACTTC. Together with reference TRBV5-4 and TRBJ2-5, the CDR3 gives the full variable domain: ETGVTQSPTHLIKTRGQQVTLRCSSQSGHNTVSWYQQALGQGPQFIFQYYREEENGRGNFPPRFSGLQFPNYSSELNVNALELDDSALYLCASSPPNGDQETQYFGPGTRLLVL.